The entry below gives a single T cell receptor beta chain sequence along with its context. Antigen specificity is unknown. Germline lookup yields CDR1 LGHDT and CDR2 YNNKEL (reference sequence). Trimming took 1 base from V and 9 from J, leaving 15 bases between them. CDR3 length: 14 residues. The sample comes from a study of T cell repertoires in cytomegalovirus infection. At the level of the study: Public TCR beta signatures were indicative of both CMV infection and a matching HLA type.

Study observations and caveats: Dominating the ex vivo response were HLA-C-restricted CMV-specific TCR beta clonotypes.

TCRdb re-called the reads with MiXCR, one entry per CDR3 protein. The sample lists approximately 990,000 distinct CDR3 sequences, approximately 30% seen once, with roughly 12% in the top ten. The receptor comes from a human donor in good health (CMV status not recorded). Some clones in this sample may be carry-over from other donors' samples. Sequences were derived from cultured CD8+ T cells from PBMCs, sampled from culture after CMV antigen stimulation. V usage is TRBV3-1 and J usage is TRBJ2-5; D is possibly TRBD1 or TRBD2 (5 bases each). The CDR3 region is CASSQGDPPRSQYF. CDR3 sequence (DNA): TGTGCCAGCAGCCAAGGGGACCCTCCCAGGTCCCAGTACTTC.